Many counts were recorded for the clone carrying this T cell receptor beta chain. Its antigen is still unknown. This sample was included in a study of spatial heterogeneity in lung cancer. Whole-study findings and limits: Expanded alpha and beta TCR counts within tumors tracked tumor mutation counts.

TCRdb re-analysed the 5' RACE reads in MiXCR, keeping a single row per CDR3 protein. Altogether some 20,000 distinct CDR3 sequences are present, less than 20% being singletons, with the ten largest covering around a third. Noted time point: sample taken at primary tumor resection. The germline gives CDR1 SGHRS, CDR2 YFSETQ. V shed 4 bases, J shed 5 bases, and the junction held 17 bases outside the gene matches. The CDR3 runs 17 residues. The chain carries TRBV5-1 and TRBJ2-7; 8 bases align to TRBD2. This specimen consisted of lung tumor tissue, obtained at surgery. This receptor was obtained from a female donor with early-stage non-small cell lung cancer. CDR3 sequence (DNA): TGCGCCAGCAGCCCCACCTTGCCCGGGACTAGTTTCCACGAGCAGTACTTC. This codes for CASSPTLPGTSFHEQYF.